The entry below gives a single T cell receptor (beta chain) sequence along with its context. The antigen is not known. One junction end disagrees with the germline gene, perhaps due to a read error. This entry is derived from a study of cytomegalovirus exposure and HLA in healthy donors. Regarding the study as a whole: Analyses of presence/absence relied on an assumption of roughly uniform sequencing depth across donors. The productive fraction for most TCR beta V segments was about 87% or about 30% in an earlier analysis. In a later analysis, productive TCRs from donors in an Asian-associated ancestry cluster reportedly carried fewer N-insertions than the cohort mean.

PCR involved 60 Vbeta and 13 Jbeta primers. Method: immunoSEQ multiplex PCR; TCRdb's copy keeps in-frame clones and lacks some. This sample has roughly 88,000 clones, with less than 85% found just once. The CDR3 is 13 amino acids. Germline lookup yields CDR1 SEHNR and CDR2 FQNEAQ (reference sequence). The rearrangement uses TRBV7-9 and TRBJ1-5, with unresolved D. This clonotype was sampled from a man aged 25 to 40 in good health and CMV-seropositive. The sequencing input was PBMCs. The CDR3 sequence is CSSSLGGNQPQHF. CDR3 coding DNA: TGTTCCAGCAGTCTCGGGGGCAATCAGCCCCAGCATTTT.